This TCR beta chain is from a study of blood T cell repertoires in COVID-19. In the study overall: T cells, B-cell-depleted T cells, or PBMCs supplied cDNA or gDNA.

The CDR3 runs 18 residues. In the authors' workflow: The assay estimated nucleated cells by amplifying reference gene primers. This table comes from immunoSEQ multiplex PCR, and its TCRdb copy is limited to in-frame clones, with some not included. The V and J calls and clone size are taken from that table; D and trimming were inferred from the DNA. The profile shows tens of thousands of clones, roughly 86% of them singletons. Material: peripheral blood. The J gene is TRBJ1-2, the V gene TRBV21-1; TRBD1, the table's D call, was not compared with the DNA. TRBV21-1 is a recognized pseudogene. The receptor was derived from a human donor with active COVID-19. The donor label of this sample is uncertain. CDR3 DNA sequence: TGTGCCAGCAGCAAAGGGGTAATCAGGGGCCAACCCGACTATGGCTACACCTTC. It is translated as CASSKGVIRGQPDYGYTF.